One and the same sample provided the 20 T cell receptor beta chains below, sequenced in a study of blood T cell repertoires in COVID-19. Some clones are missing from TCRdb's copy, which holds only in-frame ones; the method was immunoSEQ multiplex PCR. Seen here are tens of thousands of clones, 89% observed once, and the top ten hold 14%. The sequenced sample was peripheral blood. The receptors were sampled from a woman aged 55-70 years with active COVID-19.

This chain connects TRBV5-8 to TRBJ1-5; unclear D gene. The CDR3 length is 11 residues. CDR1 is SGHTS, CDR2 YDEGEE, per germline. Deletions cut 4 bases from V and 5 bases from J, with 4 bases between. The CDR3 spells CASSPDQPQHF. The CDR3 DNA follows: TGTGCCAGCAGCCCGGATCAGCCCCAGCATTTT.

V gene TRBV6-5 combines with J gene TRBJ1-1; D remains ambiguous. V gave up 2 bases and J gave up 6 bases, with 7 bases separating them. Per germline, CDR1 MNHEY and CDR2 SVGAGI. The length of the CDR3 is 12 residues. The CDR3 reads CASSYRGAEAFF. CDR3 bases: TGTGCCAGCAGTTACAGAGGCGCTGAAGCTTTCTTT.

This clone was counted a few times. The CDR3 loop is CASSVDYGSYEQYF. The CDR3 coding sequence is TGTGCCAGCAGCGTAGACTACGGATCCTACGAGCAGTACTTC. The chain is built from TRBV9 and TRBJ2-7; D gene unclear. CDR3 length: 14 residues. Germline loops: CDR1 SGDLS, CDR2 YYNGEE. The ends were cut back, 0 bases at V and 1 base at J, with 8 bases in the middle.

V and J are TRBV3-1 (or the pseudogene TRBV3-2) and TRBJ2-5; D not resolved. Per the germline V gene, CDR1 is LGHDT and CDR2 is YNNKEL (reference sequence). V shed 5 bases and J shed 9 bases, with 13 bases lying between them. The CDR3 extends over 12 amino acids. CDR3 loop: CASSSLGVAQYF. The DNA for the CDR3 is TGTGCCAGCAGCTCTCTAGGTGTGGCCCAGTACTTC.

This clone appeared a single time. This chain joins TRBV18 and TRBJ1-3; no clear D gene. V lost 10 bases to trimming and J lost 6 bases, with 7 bases between them. CDR3 length: 10 residues. In germline, CDR1 is KGHSH, CDR2 LQKENI. The CDR3 spells CATGKNTIYF. The CDR3 nucleotides are TGTGCCACCGGTAAAAACACCATATATTTT.

The chain has TRBV6-5 and TRBJ1-4; unclear D gene. Germline-derived CDR1 and CDR2 are MNHEY and SVGAGI. The CDR3 extends over 12 amino acids. V lost 4 bases to trimming and J lost 7 bases, with 7 bases between them. The CDR3 region is CASSSESEKLFF. In DNA form, the CDR3 reads TGTGCCAGCAGTTCCGAGAGTGAAAAACTGTTTTTT.

The chain is built from TRBV6-5 and TRBJ2-7; D gene unclear. The V gene lost 0 bases and the J gene lost 3 bases, with 6 bases spanning the gap. Germline V CDR1 and CDR2: MNHEY, SVGAGI. There are 13 residues in the CDR3. DNA for the CDR3: TGTGCCAGCAGTTACTCGAGGAGCTACGAGCAGTACTTC. It translates to CASSYSRSYEQYF.

The CDR3 DNA is TGTGCCAGCAGTTTATTCGGGCGTGGTGGGGAGGCCGGGGAGCTGTTTTTT. Protein: CASSLFGRGGEAGELFF. This sequence joins TRBV27 and TRBJ2-2, with D perhaps TRBD2 (6 bases). The CDR3 is made up of 17 amino acids. Germline assignment: CDR1 MNHEY and CDR2 SMNVEV (reference sequence). V was trimmed by 1 base and J by 6 bases, leaving 18 bases between them.

The genes are TRBV6-6 and TRBJ1-2; 9 nucleotides line up with TRBD1. This CDR3 contains 15 residues. Trimming cost V 5 bases and J 6 bases; bases outside gene matches: 10. Looked up from germline, CDR1 is MNHNY and CDR2 is SVGAGI (reference sequence). The CDR3 DNA is TGTGCCAGCAGTCTTTCCGGGACAGGGTTGGATGGCTACACCTTC. Translating gives CASSLSGTGLDGYTF.

This clone was seen a few times. The chain uses TRBV4-3 and TRBJ1-5, with D maybe TRBD1 (6 bases). V shed 3 bases and J shed 9 bases, with 24 bases lying between them. Germline CDR1 and CDR2: LGHNA and YSLEER. This CDR3 has 17 amino acids. This CDR3 reads CASSHMEYGQPYRPQHF. CDR3 sequence (DNA): TGCGCCAGCAGCCACATGGAGTACGGACAGCCTTATCGGCCCCAGCATTTT.

The J gene is TRBJ2-5, the V gene TRBV9, with TRBD1 identical over 10 bases. Germline-derived CDR1 and CDR2 are SGDLS and YYNGEE. The CDR3 extends over 17 amino acids. V shed 4 bases and J 4 bases; nucleotides not matched to a gene: 13. The DNA for the CDR3 is TGTGCCAGCAGCCCTAGCACAGGGACAGGGGTGGGAGAGACCCAGTACTTC. Translated: CASSPSTGTGVGETQYF.

The J gene is TRBJ2-7, the V gene TRBV10-3; TRBD2 might be the D (5 bases). CDR3 length: 13 residues. Germline values: CDR1 ENHRY, CDR2 SYGVKD. The V end lost 4 bases, the J end lost 6 bases, and 13 bases lay between the germline ends. CDR3 DNA sequence: TGTGCCATCAGTGCCTATAGCGTTTCCGAGCAGTACTTC. Protein sequence: CAISAYSVSEQYF.

This chain uses TRBV3-1 (or the pseudogene TRBV3-2) with TRBJ1-1; no clear D gene. The CDR3 totals 12 residues. The germline gives CDR1 LGHDT, CDR2 YNNKEL (reference sequence). Trimming cost V 2 bases and J 1 base, with 2 bases left between them. The CDR3 DNA follows: TGTGCCAGCAGCCAACGGAACACTGAAGCTTTCTTT. It encodes CASSQRNTEAFF.

The chain recombines TRBV12-3 or TRBV12-4 with TRBJ2-1; TRBD2 might be the D (5 bases). The ends were cut back, 3 bases at V and 4 bases at J, with 7 bases in the middle. The CDR3 runs 13 residues. The DNA for the CDR3 is TGTGCCAGCAGTTTTCGGACTTACAATGAGCAGTTCTTC. Translation gives CASSFRTYNEQFF.

This rearrangement joins TRBV3-1 (or the pseudogene TRBV3-2) to TRBJ2-4, with a weak D call TRBD1 (5 bases). CDR1 LGHDT and CDR2 YNNKEL come from the germline V gene (reference sequence). This CDR3 is built from 15 residues. Between the trimmed V and J ends, which lost 4 bases and 0 bases, there was a span of 10 bases. The chain's CDR3 is CASSPGHLAKNIQYF. Here the CDR3 DNA reads TGTGCCAGCAGCCCAGGACATTTAGCCAAAAACATTCAGTACTTC.

V gene TRBV6-4 combines with J gene TRBJ1-3; 7 bases match TRBD1. Germline CDR1 is MRHNA and CDR2 is SNTAGT. This CDR3 is built from 16 residues. J lost 2 bases, V lost 5 bases, and 9 bases had no gene match. For the CDR3, the DNA is TGTGCCAGCAGTAACCCGGGACAGACTGCTGGAAACACCATATATTTT. Translation: CASSNPGQTAGNTIYF.

V is TRBV2 and J is TRBJ1-2; 8 bases are shared with TRBD1. Germline V lookup: CDR1 SNHLY, CDR2 FYNNEI. Trimming cost V 6 bases and J 8 bases; bases outside gene matches: 5. CDR3 length: 12 residues. The CDR3 bases are TGTGCCAGCAGCTTCGGACAGGGCGGCTACACCTTC. As protein: CASSFGQGGYTF.

This clone has just a few counts. The chain combines TRBV7-9 with TRBJ1-2; tentatively, D is TRBD1 (5 bases). CDR1 SEHNR and CDR2 FQNEAQ come from the germline V gene (reference sequence). This CDR3 region has 13 residues. The V gene lost 0 bases and the J gene lost 10 bases, with 12 bases spanning the gap. The CDR3 DNA sequence: TGTGCCAGCAGCTTAGCGGACAACCTTAACTACACCTTC. Its protein is CASSLADNLNYTF. Filled out from reference TRBV7-9 and TRBJ1-2, the complete variable domain reads DTGVSQNPRHKITKRGQNVTFRCDPISEHNRLYWYRQTLGQGPEFLTYFQNEAQLEKSRLLSDRFSAERPKGSFSTLEIQRTEQGDSAMYLCASSLADNLNYTFGSGTRLTVV.

This clone was detected a few times. The chain joins TRBV15 to TRBJ1-2; the D is unclear. Per the germline V gene, CDR1 is LNHNV and CDR2 is YYDKDF (reference sequence). V was clipped by 0 bases and J by 4 bases, with 9 bases between them. This CDR3 contains 14 residues. CDR3 in amino acids: CATSRDRGTYGYTF. CDR3 DNA: TGTGCCACCAGCAGAGATCGCGGTACCTATGGCTACACCTTC.

This chain links TRBV14 with TRBJ2-1; D unclear. Trimming shortened V by 0 bases and J by 8 bases, and 8 bases separated the two germline ends. CDR3 length: 13 amino acids. CDR1 SGHDN and CDR2 FVKESK come from the germline V gene. CDR3: CASSQDMFYEQFF. The CDR3 DNA is TGTGCCAGCAGCCAAGATATGTTTTATGAGCAGTTCTTC.